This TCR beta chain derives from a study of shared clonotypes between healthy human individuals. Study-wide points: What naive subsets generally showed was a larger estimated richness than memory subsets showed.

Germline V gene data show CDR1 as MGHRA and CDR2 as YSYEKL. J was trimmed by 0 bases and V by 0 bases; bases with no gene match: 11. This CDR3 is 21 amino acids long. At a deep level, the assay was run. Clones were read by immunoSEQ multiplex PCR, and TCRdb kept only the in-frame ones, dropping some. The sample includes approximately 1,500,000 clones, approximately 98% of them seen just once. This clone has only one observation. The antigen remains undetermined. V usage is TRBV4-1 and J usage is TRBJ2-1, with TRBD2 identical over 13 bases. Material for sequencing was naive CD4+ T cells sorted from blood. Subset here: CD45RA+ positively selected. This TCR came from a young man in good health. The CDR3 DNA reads TGCGCCAGCAGCCAAGACCTTCTAGGACTAGCGGGAGCCCGCTCCTACAATGAGCAGTTCTTC. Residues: CASSQDLLGLAGARSYNEQFF.